This T cell receptor beta chain derives from a study of blood T cell repertoires in COVID-19. The table came from immunoSEQ multiplex PCR; TCRdb's copy has only in-frame clones and leaves some out. The repertoire holds about 370,000 clones, with 89% as singletons. Germline V gene lookup returns CDR1 SGHTS and CDR2 YDEGEE. The CDR3 runs 13 residues. V lost 3 bases and J lost 3, with 10 bases in between. This chain connects TRBV5-8 to TRBJ2-7, with a tentative D call TRBD1 (6 bases). The source of this sequence is a woman aged 25 to 39 with COVID-19, enrolled during active disease. The specimen sequenced was peripheral blood. The CDR3 here is CASSSGQFYEQYF. DNA for the CDR3: TGTGCCAGCAGCTCTGGACAGTTCTACGAGCAGTACTTC.